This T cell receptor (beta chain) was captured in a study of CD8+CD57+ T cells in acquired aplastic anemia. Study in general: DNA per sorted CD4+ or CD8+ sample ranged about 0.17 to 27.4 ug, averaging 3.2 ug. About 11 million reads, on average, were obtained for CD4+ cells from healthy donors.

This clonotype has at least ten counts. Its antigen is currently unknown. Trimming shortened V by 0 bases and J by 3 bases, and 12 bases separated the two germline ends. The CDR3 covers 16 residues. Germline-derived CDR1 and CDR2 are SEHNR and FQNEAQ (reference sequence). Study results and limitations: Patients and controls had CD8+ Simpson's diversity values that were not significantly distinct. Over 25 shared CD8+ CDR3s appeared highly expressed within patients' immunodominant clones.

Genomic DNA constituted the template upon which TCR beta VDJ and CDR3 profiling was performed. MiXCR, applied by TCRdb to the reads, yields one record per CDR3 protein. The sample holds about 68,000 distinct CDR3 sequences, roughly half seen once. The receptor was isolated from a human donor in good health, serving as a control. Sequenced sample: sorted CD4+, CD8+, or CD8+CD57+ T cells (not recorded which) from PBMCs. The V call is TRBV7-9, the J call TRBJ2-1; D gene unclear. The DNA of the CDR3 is TGTGCCAGCAGCTTAGCCGCACTCCTCATCTACAATGAGCAGTTCTTC. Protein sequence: CASSLAALLIYNEQFF.